The clone carrying this T cell receptor beta chain was recorded many times. The authors' processing: By means of reference gene primer amplification, nucleated cell counts were estimated. Sequenced by immunoSEQ multiplex PCR; TCRdb stores in-frame clones only, minus some. Clonal size and the V and J genes are those of that table, whereas D and trimming came from the DNA. The sample shows 200,000 to 300,000 clones, approximately 86% of them seen only once. The data derive from a study of blood T cell repertoires in COVID-19. Turning to the study itself: PBMCs, B-cell-depleted T cells, or T cells provided the cDNA or gDNA that made up the material.

The CDR3 is made up of 15 amino acids. Per the germline V gene, CDR1 is PRHDT and CDR2 is FYEKMQ (reference sequence). V gave up 2 bases and J gave up 8 bases; unmatched junction bases: 9. The gene calls are TRBV13 and TRBJ2-1; 7 nucleotides align to TRBD1. Sequenced sample: peripheral blood. The receptor's source is a woman aged 25 to 39 who had recovered from COVID-19. The DNA of the CDR3 is TGTGCCAGCAGCTTATTTGAATGGCAGGGGGATGAGCAGTTCTTC. Translating gives CASSLFEWQGDEQFF.